This TCR beta chain was sequenced in a study of T cells in Graves' hyperthyroidism and ophthalmopathy. Overall study findings and caveats: The model identified upcoming ophthalmopathy a median roughly 6 months ahead of onset.

This clonotype was recorded a few times. Its antigen is undetermined. The source material, RNA transcripts, was used to amplify TCR beta CDR3 regions. The HTBI set primed first-round TCR CDR3 RT-PCR. In TCRdb, the multiplex PCR reads were re-called with MiXCR into one record per CDR3 protein. The sample contains 350,000 to 400,000 distinct CDR3 sequences, under 15% of which appear only once. The germline gives CDR1 MNHEY, CDR2 SMNVEV (reference sequence). The CDR3 is 16 residues long. Trimming took 2 bases from V and 0 from J, leaving 14 bases between them. The chain links TRBV27 to TRBJ2-7; D unclear. The source is a woman aged 25 to 45 with Graves' hyperthyroidism. The sequenced sample consisted of blood. CDR3 sequence reads: CASSLKDPGSSYEQYF. CDR3 DNA: TGTGCCAGCAGTTTAAAGGATCCGGGTAGCTCCTACGAGCAGTACTTC.